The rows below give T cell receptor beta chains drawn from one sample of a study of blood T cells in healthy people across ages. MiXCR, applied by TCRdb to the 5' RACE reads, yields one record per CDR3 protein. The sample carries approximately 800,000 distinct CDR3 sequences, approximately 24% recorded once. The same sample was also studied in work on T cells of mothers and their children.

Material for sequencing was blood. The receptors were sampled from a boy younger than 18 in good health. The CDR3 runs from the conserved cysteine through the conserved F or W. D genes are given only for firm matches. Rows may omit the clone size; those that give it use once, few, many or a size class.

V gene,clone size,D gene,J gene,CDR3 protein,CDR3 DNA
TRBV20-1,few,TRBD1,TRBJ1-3,CSGQGGFGNTIYF,TGCAGTGGCCAAGGGGGCTTTGGAAACACCATATATTTT
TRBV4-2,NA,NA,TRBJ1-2,CASTHGSEYGYTF,TGTGCCAGCACCCACGGGTCCGAGTATGGCTACACCTTC
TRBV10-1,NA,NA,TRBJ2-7,CASAPGGADEQYF,TGCGCCAGCGCCCCGGGCGGTGCTGACGAGCAGTACTTC
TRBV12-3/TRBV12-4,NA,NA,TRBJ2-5,CASSIVGLGGDQETQYF,TGTGCCAGCAGCATTGTAGGCCTAGGGGGGGATCAAGAGACCCAGTACTTC
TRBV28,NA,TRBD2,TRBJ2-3,CASSSPGLATDTQYF,TGTGCCAGCAGTTCCCCCGGACTAGCCACAGATACGCAGTATTTT
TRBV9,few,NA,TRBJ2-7,CASSVEELGFSEQYF,TGTGCCAGCAGCGTAGAAGAACTAGGGTTTTCCGAGCAGTACTTC
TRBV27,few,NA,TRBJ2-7,CASSSPPLGRNEQYF,TGTGCCAGCAGTTCCCCGCCTCTGGGCAGGAACGAGCAGTACTTC
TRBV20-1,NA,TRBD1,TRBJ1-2,CSARNRGSGYTF,TGCAGTGCTAGAAACAGGGGGAGCGGCTACACCTTC
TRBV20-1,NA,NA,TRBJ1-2,CSARTGGYTF,TGCAGTGCTAGGACTGGTGGCTACACCTTC
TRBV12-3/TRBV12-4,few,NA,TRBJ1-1,CASSHRGLTEAFF,TGTGCCAGCAGCCACCGGGGGCTCACTGAAGCTTTCTTT
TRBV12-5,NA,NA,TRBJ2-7,CASASDGISYEQYF,TGTGCTAGTGCTTCGGACGGGATCTCCTACGAGCAGTACTTC
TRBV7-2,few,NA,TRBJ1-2,CASSSPGTRLDYGYTF,TGTGCCAGCAGCTCACCCGGGACACGGCTCGACTATGGCTACACCTTC
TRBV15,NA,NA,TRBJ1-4,CATSRGSTELFF,TGTGCCACCAGCAGAGGATCTACTGAACTGTTTTTT
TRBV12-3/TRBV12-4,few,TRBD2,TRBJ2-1,CASTLREGNEQFF,TGTGCCAGCACCCTCCGGGAGGGCAATGAGCAGTTCTTC
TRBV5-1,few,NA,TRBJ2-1,CASSTRLDNEQFF,TGCGCCAGCAGCACGAGACTAGACAATGAGCAGTTCTTC
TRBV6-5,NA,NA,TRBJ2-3,CASREGGLTTDTQYF,TGTGCCAGCAGGGAGGGAGGATTGACCACAGATACGCAGTATTTT
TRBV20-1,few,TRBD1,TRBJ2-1,CSARDRRQGFTYNEQFF,TGCAGTGCTAGAGATCGTCGACAGGGTTTCACCTACAATGAGCAGTTCTTC
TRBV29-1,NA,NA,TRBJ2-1,CSLTTFNEQFF,TGCAGCCTAACCACTTTCAATGAGCAGTTCTTC
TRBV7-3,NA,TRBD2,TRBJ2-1,CASSPLAGARNTNNEQFF,TGTGCCAGCAGCCCGCTAGCGGGGGCCAGAAACACTAATAATGAGCAGTTCTTC
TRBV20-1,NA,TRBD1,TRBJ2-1,CSARDAGTGPLDEQFF,TGCAGTGCTAGAGATGCCGGGACAGGACCTTTGGATGAGCAGTTCTTC
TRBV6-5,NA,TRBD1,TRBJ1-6,CASSGQGASSYNSPLHF,TGTGCCAGCAGTGGACAGGGGGCCAGCTCCTATAATTCACCCCTCCACTTT
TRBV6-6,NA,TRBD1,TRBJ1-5,CASSGGQGDQPQHF,TGTGCCAGCAGTGGGGGACAGGGAGATCAGCCCCAGCATTTT
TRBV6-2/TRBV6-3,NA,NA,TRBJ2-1,CASSYVSSYNEQFF,TGTGCCAGCAGTTACGTTAGCTCCTACAATGAGCAGTTCTTC
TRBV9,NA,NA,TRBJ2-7,CASSVAGGTTYEQYF,TGTGCCAGCAGCGTAGCTGGCGGTACCACCTACGAGCAGTACTTC
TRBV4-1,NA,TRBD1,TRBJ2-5,CASSQVGQGVETQYF,TGCGCCAGCAGCCAAGTCGGACAGGGGGTTGAGACCCAGTACTTC
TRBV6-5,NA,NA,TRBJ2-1,CASSLAKDNEQFF,TGTGCCAGCAGCCTAGCGAAGGACAATGAGCAGTTCTTC
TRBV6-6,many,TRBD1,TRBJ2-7,CASGPFGQGYSYEQYF,TGTGCCAGTGGCCCTTTCGGACAGGGATATTCCTACGAGCAGTACTTC
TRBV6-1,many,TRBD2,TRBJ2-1,CASSASSGGAPIGYNEQFF,TGTGCCAGCAGTGCTTCTAGCGGGGGGGCCCCAATTGGGTACAATGAGCAGTTCTTC
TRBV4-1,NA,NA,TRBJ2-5,CASSHGGPYQETQYF,TGCGCCAGCAGCCATGGCGGGCCGTACCAAGAGACCCAGTACTTC
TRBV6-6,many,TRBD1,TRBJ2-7,CASSTPAGTGRREQYF,TGTGCCAGCAGTACACCTGCCGGGACAGGGCGGAGGGAGCAGTACTTC
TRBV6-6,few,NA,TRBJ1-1,CASVSGLNTEAFF,TGTGCCAGCGTCTCAGGGCTCAACACTGAAGCTTTCTTT
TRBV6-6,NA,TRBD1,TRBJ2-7,CASSPEGQGRNEQYF,TGTGCCAGCAGTCCCGAAGGACAGGGGAGGAACGAGCAGTACTTC
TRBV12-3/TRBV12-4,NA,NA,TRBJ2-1,CASSLGTVAYNEQFF,TGTGCCAGCAGTTTAGGGACGGTGGCTTACAATGAGCAGTTCTTC
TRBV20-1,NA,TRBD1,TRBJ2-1,CSAKLGTGGAEQFF,TGCAGTGCAAAGCTCGGGACAGGGGGCGCTGAGCAGTTCTTC
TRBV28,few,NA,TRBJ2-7,CASSETAHYEQYF,TGTGCCAGCAGTGAGACGGCTCACTACGAGCAGTACTTC